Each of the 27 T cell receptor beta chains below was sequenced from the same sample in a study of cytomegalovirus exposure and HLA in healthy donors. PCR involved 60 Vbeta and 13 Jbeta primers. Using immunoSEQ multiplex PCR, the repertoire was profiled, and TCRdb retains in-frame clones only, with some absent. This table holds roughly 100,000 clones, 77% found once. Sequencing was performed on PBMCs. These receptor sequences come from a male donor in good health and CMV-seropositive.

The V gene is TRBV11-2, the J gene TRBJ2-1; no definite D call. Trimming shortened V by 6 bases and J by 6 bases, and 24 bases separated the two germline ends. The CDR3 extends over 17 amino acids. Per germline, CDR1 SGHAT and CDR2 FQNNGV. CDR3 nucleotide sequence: TGTGCCAGCAGTCCGAGAGGAGCCCCCAAGAGGAGCAATGAGCAGTTCTTC. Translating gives CASSPRGAPKRSNEQFF.

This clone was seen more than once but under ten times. The CDR3 reads CASSVGLADPYNEQFF. The CDR3 DNA sequence: TGTGCCAGCAGCGTAGGGCTAGCGGACCCTTACAATGAGCAGTTCTTC. This chain joins TRBV9 and TRBJ2-1; 7 nucleotides agree with TRBD2. Germline V CDR1 and CDR2: SGDLS, YYNGEE. This CDR3 is built from 16 residues. V lost 0 bases and J lost 4; bases outside the gene matches: 7. The entire variable domain, with the rest obtained from reference TRBV9 and TRBJ2-1, is as follows: DSGVTQTPKHLITATGQRVTLRCSPRSGDLSVYWYQQSLDQGLQFLIQYYNGEERAKGNILERFSAQQFPDLHSELNLSSLELGDSALYFCASSVGLADPYNEQFFGPGTRLTVL.

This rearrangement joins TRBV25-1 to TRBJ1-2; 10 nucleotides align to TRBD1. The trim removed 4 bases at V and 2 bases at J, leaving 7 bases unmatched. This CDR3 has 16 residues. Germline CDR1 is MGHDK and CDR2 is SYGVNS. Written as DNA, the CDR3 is TGTGCCAGCAGTGGCCTGACAGGGGGCCGGAACTATGGCTACACCTTC. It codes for CASSGLTGGRNYGYTF.

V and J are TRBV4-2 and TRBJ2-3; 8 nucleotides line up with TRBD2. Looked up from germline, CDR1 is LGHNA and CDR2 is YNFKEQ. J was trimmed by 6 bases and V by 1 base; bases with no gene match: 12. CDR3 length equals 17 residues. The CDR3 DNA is TGTGCCAGCAGCCAAGCGGGACTAGTCCCTATTTCTGATACGCAGTATTTT. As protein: CASSQAGLVPISDTQYF.

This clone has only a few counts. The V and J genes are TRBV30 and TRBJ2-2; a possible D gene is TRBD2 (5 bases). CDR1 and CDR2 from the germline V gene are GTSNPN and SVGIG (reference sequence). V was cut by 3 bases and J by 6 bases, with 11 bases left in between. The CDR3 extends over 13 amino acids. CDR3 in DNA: TGTGCCTGGAGCGACCTAGCTTCCGGGGAGCTGTTTTTT. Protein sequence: CAWSDLASGELFF. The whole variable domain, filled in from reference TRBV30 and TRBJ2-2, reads SQTIHQWPATLVQPVGSPLSLECTVEGTSNPNLYWYRQAAGRGLQLLFYSVGIGQISSEVPQNLSASRPQDRQFILSSKKLLLSDSGFYLCAWSDLASGELFFGEGSRLTVL.

CDR3 sequence: CASSPYPAGASTDTQYF. CDR3 nucleotides: TGTGCCAGCTCACCTTACCCAGCGGGAGCCTCGACAGATACGCAGTATTTT. V gene TRBV18 combines with J gene TRBJ2-3, with TRBD2 identical over 8 bases. Trimming at V came to 3 bases and at J to 3 bases, leaving 11 bases not matched to a gene. The germline V gene encodes CDR1 KGHSH and CDR2 LQKENI. This CDR3 is 17 amino acids long.

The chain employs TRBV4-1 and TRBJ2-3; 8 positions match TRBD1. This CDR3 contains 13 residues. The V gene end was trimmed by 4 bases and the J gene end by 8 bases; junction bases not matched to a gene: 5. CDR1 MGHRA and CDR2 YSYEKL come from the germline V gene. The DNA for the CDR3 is TGCGCCAGCAGCCTAGGCCAGGGGGCTACGCAGTATTTT. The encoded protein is CASSLGQGATQYF.

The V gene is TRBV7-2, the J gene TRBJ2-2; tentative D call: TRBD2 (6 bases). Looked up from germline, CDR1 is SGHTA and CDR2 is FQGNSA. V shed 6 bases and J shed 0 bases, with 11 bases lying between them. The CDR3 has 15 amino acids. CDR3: CASRPTRTNTGELFF. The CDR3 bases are TGTGCCAGCAGACCGACTAGGACGAACACCGGGGAGCTGTTTTTT.

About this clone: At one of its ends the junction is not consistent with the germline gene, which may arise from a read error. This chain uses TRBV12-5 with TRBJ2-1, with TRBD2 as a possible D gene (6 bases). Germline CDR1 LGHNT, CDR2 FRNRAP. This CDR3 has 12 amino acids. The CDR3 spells CASGFLGTPSVF. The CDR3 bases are TGTGCTAGTGGTTTCTTAGGGACTCCTTCCGTCTTC.

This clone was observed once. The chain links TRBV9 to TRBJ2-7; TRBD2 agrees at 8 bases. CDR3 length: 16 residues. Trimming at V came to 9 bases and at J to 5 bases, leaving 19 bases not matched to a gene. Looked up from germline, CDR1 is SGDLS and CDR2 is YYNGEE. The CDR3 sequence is CATPGGNGRAFHEQYF. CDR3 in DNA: TGTGCCACCCCTGGAGGTAACGGGAGGGCCTTCCACGAGCAGTACTTC.

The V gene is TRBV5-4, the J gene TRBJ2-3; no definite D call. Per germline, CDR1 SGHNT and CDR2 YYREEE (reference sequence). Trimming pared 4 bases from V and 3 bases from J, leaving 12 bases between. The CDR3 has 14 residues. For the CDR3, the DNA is TGTGCCAGCAGCCTTCCGACCGGGACAGATACGCAGTATTTT. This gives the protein CASSLPTGTDTQYF. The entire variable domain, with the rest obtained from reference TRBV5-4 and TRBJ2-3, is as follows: ETGVTQSPTHLIKTRGQQVTLRCSSQSGHNTVSWYQQALGQGPQFIFQYYREEENGRGNFPPRFSGLQFPNYSSELNVNALELDDSALYLCASSLPTGTDTQYFGPGTRLTVL.

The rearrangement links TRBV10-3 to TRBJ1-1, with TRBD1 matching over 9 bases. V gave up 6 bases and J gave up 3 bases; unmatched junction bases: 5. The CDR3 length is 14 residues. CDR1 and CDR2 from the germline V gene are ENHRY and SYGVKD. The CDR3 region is CAISGTGLDTEAFF. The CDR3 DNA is TGTGCCATCAGCGGGACAGGGTTGGACACTGAAGCTTTCTTT.

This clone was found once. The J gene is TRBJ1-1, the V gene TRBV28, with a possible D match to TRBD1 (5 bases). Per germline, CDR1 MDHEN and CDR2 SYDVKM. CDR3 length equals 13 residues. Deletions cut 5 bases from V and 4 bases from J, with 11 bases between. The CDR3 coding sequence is TGTGCCAGCAGTCCCCCGGGGGTCACTGAAGCTTTCTTT. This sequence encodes CASSPPGVTEAFF.

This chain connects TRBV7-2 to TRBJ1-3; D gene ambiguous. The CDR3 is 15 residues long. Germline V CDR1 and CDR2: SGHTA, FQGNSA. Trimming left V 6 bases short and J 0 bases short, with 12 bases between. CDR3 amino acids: CASSLAGLSGNTIYF. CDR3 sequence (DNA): TGTGCCAGCAGTTTGGCAGGACTCTCTGGAAACACCATATATTTT.

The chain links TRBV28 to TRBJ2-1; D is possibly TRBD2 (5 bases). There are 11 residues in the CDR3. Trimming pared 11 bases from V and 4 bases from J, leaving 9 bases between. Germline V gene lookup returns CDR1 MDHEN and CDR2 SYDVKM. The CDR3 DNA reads TGTGCCGGAGGCGGGTACAATGAGCAGTTCTTC. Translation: CAGGGYNEQFF.

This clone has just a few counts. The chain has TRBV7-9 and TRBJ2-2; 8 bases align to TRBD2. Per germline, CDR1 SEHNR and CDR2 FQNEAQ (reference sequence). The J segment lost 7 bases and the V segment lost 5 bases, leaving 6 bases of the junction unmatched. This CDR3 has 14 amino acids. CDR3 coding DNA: TGTGCCAGCAGCAGTAGCGGGATGGGCGGGGAGCTGTTTTTT. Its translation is CASSSSGMGGELFF. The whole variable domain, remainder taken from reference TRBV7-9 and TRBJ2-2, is DTGVSQNPRHKITKRGQNVTFRCDPISEHNRLYWYRQTLGQGPEFLTYFQNEAQLEKSRLLSDRFSAERPKGSFSTLEIQRTEQGDSAMYLCASSSSGMGGELFFGEGSRLTVL.

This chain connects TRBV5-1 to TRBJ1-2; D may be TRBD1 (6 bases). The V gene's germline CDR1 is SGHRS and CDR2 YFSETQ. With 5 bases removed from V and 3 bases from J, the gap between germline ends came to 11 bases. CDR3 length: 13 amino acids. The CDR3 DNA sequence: TGCGCCAGCAGACTTCAGGGGTACTATGGCTACACCTTC. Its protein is CASRLQGYYGYTF.

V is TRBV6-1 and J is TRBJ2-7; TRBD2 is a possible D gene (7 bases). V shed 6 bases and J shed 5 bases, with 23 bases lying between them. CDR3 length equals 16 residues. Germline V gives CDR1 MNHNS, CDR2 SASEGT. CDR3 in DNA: TGTGCCAGCAGGGAACCACGAACAGGGAGGGGCGACGAGCAGTACTTC. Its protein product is CASREPRTGRGDEQYF.

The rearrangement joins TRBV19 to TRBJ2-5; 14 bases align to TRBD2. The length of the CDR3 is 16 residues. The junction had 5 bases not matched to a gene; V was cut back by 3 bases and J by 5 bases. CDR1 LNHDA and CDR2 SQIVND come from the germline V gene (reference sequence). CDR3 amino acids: CASSIGLAGGMETQYF. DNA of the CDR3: TGTGCCAGTAGTATTGGACTAGCGGGAGGAATGGAGACCCAGTACTTC.

The DNA of the CDR3 is TGTGCCAGCAGCCGGGGGTCGGTAGCGGGGTACAATGAGCAGTTCTTC. Translation gives CASSRGSVAGYNEQFF. The J gene is TRBJ2-1, the V gene TRBV11-2; 8 bases are a match to TRBD2. The length of the CDR3 is 16 residues. V shed 5 bases, J shed 4 bases, and the junction held 10 bases outside the gene matches. From germline, CDR1 is SGHAT and CDR2 FQNNGV.

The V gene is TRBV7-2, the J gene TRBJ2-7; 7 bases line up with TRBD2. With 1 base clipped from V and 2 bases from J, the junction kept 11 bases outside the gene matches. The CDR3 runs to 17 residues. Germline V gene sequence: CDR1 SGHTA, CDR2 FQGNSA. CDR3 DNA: TGTGCCAGCAGCTTAGTTGGGTCTCTAGCGGCCCCCTACGAGCAGTACTTC. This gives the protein CASSLVGSLAAPYEQYF.

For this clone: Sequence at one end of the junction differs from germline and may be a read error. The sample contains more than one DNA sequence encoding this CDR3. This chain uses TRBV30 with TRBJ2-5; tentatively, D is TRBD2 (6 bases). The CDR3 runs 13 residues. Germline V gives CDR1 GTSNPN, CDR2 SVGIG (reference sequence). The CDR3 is CAGSGLFQETQYF. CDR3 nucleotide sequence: TGTGCCGGGAGCGGGTTGTTCCAGGAGACCCAGTACTTC.

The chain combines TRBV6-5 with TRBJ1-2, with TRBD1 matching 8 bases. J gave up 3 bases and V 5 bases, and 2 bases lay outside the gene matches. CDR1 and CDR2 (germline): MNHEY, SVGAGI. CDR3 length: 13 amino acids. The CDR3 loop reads CASSTTGDYGYTF. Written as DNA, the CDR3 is TGTGCCAGCAGTACGACAGGGGACTATGGCTACACCTTC.

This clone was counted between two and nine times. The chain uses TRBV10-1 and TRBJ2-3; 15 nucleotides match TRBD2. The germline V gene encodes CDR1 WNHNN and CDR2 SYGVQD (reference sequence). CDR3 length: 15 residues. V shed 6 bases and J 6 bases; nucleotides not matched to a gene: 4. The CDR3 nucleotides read TGCGCCAGCAGGGCCGGGACTAGCGGGAGGGATACGCAGTATTTT. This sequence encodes CASRAGTSGRDTQYF.

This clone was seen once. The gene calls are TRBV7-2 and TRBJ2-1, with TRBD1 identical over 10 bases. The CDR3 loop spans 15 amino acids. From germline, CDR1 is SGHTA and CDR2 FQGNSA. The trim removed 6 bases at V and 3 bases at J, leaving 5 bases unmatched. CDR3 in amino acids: CASSGDRGVYNEQFF. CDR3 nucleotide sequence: TGTGCCAGCAGTGGGGACAGGGGTGTCTACAATGAGCAGTTCTTC.

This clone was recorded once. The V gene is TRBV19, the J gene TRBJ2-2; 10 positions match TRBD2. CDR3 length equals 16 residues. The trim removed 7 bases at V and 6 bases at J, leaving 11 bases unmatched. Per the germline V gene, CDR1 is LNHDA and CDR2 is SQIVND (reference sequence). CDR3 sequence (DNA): TGTGCCAGTACCCCCGGGACTAGCGCCGGGCCCGGGGAGCTGTTTTTT. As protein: CASTPGTSAGPGELFF.

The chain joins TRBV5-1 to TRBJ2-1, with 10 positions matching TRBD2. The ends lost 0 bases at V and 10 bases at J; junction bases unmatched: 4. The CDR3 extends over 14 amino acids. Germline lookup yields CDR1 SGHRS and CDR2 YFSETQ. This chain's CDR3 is CASSLALAGEEQFF. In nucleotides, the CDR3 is TGCGCCAGCAGCTTGGCGCTAGCGGGAGAAGAGCAGTTCTTC.